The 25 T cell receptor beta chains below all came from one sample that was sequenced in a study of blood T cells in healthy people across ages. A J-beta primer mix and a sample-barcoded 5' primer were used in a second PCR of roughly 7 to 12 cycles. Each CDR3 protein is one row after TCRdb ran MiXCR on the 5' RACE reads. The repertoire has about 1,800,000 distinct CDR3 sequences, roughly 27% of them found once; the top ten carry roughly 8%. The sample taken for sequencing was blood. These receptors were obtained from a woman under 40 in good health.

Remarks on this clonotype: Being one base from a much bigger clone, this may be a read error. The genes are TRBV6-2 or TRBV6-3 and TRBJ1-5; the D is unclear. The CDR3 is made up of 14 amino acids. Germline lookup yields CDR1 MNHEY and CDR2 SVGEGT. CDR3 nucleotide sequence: TGTACCAGCAGTTCAGCGGTGAGCAATCAGCCCCAGCATTTT. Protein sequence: CTSSSAVSNQPQHF.

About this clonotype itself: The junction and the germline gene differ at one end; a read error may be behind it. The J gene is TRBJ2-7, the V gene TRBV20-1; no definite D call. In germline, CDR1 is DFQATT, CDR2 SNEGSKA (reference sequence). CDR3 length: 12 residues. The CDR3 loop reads CGARKSSYEQYF. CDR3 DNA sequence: TGCGGTGCGCGGAAGAGCTCCTACGAGCAGTACTTC.

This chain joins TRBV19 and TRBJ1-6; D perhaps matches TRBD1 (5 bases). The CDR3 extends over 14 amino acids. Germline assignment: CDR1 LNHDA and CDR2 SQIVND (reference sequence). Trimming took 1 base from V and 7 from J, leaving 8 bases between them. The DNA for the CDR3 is TGTGCCAGTAGTATAGGACAGTCGAATTCACCCCTCCACTTT. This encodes CASSIGQSNSPLHF.

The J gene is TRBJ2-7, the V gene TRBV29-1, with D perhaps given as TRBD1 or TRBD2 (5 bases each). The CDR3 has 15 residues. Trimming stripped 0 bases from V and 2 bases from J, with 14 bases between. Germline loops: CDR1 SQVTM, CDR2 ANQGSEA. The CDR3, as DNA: TGCAGCGTTGAAGACAGGGAGAAGGAGACCTACGAGCAGTACTTC. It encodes CSVEDREKETYEQYF.

The CDR3 protein is CASSYGQGANQPQHF. The CDR3 DNA reads as TGTGCCAGCAGTTACGGTCAGGGGGCGAATCAGCCCCAGCATTTT. The genes are TRBV6-2 or TRBV6-3 and TRBJ1-5; 8 positions agree with TRBD1. The CDR3 totals 15 residues. The V gene end was trimmed by 2 bases and the J gene end by 4 bases; junction bases not matched to a gene: 4. CDR1 and CDR2 (germline): MNHEY, SVGEGT.

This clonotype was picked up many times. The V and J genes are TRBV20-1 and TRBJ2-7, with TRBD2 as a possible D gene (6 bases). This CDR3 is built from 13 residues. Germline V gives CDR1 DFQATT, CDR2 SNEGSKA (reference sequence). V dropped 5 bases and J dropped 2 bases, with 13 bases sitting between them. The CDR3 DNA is TGCAGTGCTGTTATCTCGGGGGCCTACGAGCAGTACTTC. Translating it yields CSAVISGAYEQYF.

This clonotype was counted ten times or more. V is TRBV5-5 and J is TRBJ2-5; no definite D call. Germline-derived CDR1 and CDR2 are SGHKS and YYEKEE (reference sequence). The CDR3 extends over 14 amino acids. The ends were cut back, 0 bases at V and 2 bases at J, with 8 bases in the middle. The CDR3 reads CASSLAPDQETQYF. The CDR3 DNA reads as TGTGCCAGCAGCTTGGCGCCAGATCAAGAGACCCAGTACTTC.

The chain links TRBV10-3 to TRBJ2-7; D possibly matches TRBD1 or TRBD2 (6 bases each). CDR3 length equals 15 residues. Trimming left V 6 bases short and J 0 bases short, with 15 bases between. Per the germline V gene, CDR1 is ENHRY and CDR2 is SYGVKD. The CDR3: CAIRQTRGTSYEQYF. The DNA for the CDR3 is TGTGCCATCAGACAGACTAGGGGGACCTCCTACGAGCAGTACTTC.

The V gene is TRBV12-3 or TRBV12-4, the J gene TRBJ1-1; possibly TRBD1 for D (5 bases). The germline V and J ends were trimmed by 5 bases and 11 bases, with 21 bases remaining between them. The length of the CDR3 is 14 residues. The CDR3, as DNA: TGTGCCAGCAGTCCTTCTTGGGGCCCAGGTGATGCTTTCTTT. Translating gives CASSPSWGPGDAFF.

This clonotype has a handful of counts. CDR3 sequence reads: CSVLDDTEAFF. DNA of the CDR3: TGCAGCGTTCTAGATGACACTGAAGCTTTCTTT. This rearrangement joins TRBV29-1 to TRBJ1-1; D call uncertain. CDR1 is SQVTM and CDR2 is ANQGSEA in the germline V gene. V was cut by 5 bases and J by 3 bases, with 7 bases left in between. This CDR3 has 11 amino acids.

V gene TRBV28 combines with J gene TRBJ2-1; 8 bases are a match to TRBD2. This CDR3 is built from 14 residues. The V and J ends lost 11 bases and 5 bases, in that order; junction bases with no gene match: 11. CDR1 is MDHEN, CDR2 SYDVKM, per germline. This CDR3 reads CAGAGLARHNEQFF. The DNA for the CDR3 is TGTGCCGGCGCAGGACTAGCCCGACACAATGAGCAGTTCTTC.

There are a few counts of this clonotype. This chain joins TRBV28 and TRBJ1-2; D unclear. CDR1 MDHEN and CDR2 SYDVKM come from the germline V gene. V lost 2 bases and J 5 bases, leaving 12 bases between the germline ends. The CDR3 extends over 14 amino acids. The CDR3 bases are TGTGCCAGCAGTTTAGGGAGAGGATTATATGGCTACACCTTC. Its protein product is CASSLGRGLYGYTF.

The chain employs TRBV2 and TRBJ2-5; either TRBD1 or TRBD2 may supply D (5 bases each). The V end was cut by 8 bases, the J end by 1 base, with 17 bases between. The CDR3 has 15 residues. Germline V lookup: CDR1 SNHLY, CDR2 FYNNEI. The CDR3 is CASLGGGGIQETQYF. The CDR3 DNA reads TGTGCCAGCCTCGGTGGGGGTGGAATCCAAGAGACCCAGTACTTC.

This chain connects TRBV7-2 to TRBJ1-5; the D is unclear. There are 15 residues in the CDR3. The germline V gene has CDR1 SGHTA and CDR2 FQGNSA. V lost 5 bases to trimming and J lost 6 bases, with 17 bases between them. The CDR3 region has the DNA TGTGCCAGCAGCCCCTGGGGAGGGTTGGGTCAGCCCCAGCATTTT. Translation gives CASSPWGGLGQPQHF.

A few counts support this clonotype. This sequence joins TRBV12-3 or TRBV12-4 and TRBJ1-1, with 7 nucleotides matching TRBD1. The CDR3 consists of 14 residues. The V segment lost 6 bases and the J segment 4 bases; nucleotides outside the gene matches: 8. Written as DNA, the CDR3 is TGTGCCAGCAGCCCAACAGGGGTGAGCACTGAAGCTTTCTTT. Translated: CASSPTGVSTEAFF.

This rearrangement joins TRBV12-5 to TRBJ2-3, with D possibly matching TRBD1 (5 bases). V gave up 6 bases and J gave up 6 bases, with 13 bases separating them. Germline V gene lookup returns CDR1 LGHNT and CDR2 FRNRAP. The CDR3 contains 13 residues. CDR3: CASGSPPGDTQYF. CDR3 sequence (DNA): TGTGCTAGTGGATCGCCACCAGGGGATACGCAGTATTTT.

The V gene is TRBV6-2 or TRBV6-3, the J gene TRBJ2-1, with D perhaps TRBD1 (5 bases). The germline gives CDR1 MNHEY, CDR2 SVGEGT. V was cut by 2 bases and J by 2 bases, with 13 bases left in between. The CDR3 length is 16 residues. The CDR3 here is CASSYRQIGPYNEQFF. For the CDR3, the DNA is TGTGCCAGCAGTTACAGACAGATCGGGCCCTACAATGAGCAGTTCTTC.

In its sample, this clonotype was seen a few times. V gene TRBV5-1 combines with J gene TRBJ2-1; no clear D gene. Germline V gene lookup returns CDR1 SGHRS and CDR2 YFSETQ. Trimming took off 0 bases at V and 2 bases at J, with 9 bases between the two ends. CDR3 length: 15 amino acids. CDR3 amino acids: CASSLVTATYNEQFF. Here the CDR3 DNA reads TGCGCCAGCAGCTTGGTTACGGCGACCTACAATGAGCAGTTCTTC.

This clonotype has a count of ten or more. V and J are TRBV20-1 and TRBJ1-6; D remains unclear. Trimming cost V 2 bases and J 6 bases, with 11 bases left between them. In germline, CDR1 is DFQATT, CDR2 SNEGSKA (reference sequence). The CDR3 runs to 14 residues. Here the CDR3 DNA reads TGCAGTGCTAGACCAGGCTCAAGTAATTCACCCCTCCACTTT. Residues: CSARPGSSNSPLHF.

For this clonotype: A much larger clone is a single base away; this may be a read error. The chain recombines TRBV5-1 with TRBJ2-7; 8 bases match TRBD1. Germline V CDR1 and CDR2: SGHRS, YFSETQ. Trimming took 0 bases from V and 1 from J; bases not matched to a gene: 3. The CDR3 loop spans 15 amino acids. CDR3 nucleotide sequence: TGCGCCAGCAGCTTGGCCAGGACAGGGTCCTACGAGCAGTACTTC. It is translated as CASSLARTGSYEQYF.

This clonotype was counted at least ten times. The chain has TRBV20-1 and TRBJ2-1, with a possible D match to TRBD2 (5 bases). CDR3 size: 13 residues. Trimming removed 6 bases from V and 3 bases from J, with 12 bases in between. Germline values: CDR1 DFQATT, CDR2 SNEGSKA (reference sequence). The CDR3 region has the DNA TGCAGTGCACGGGAAGACGACTACAATGAGCAGTTCTTC. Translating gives CSAREDDYNEQFF.

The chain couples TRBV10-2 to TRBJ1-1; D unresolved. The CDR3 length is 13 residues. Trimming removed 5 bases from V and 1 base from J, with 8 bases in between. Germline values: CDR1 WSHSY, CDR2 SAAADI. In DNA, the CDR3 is TGCGCCAGCAGTAGATGGGAGAACACTGAAGCTTTCTTT. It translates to CASSRWENTEAFF.

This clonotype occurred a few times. DNA of the CDR3: TGTGCCAGCAGCGGGGGACCCCTAGCCAAAAACATTCAGTACTTC. Protein sequence: CASSGGPLAKNIQYF. The J gene is TRBJ2-4, the V gene TRBV9; D tentatively reads TRBD1 or TRBD2 (5 bases each). V was pared by 3 bases and J by 0 bases, with 10 bases between. CDR3 length: 15 amino acids. Germline CDR1 reads SGDLS; CDR2 reads YYNGEE.

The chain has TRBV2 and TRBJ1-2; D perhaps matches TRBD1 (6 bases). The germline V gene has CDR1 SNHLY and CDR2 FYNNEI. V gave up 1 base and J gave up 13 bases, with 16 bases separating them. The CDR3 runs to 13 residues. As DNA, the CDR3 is TGTGCCAGCAGTGAAGACGGGACACTAAGGGGCACCTTC. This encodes CASSEDGTLRGTF.

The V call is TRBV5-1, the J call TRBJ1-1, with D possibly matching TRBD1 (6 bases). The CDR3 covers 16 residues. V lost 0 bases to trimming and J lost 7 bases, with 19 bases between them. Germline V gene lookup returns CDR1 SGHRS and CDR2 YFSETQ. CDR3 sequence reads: CASSLAGGGLGIEAFF. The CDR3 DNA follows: TGCGCCAGCAGCTTGGCCGGTGGGGGGCTTGGCATTGAAGCTTTCTTT.